A single sample is the source of the 6 T cell receptor beta chains below, sequenced in a study of blood T cell repertoires in COVID-19. Generated by immunoSEQ multiplex PCR, the TCRdb table keeps only in-frame clones and is missing some. Of approximately 360,000 clones detected, around 89% appear once; the ten largest clones hold around 6.3%. The sequencing sample was made of peripheral blood. All receptors derive from a man aged 18 to 30 with active or convalescent COVID-19.

The table lists this clone with a count of one. The chain uses TRBV20-1 and TRBJ1-2; D possibly corresponds to TRBD1 (6 bases). This CDR3 region has 11 residues. Deletions cut 5 bases from V and 5 bases from J, with 9 bases between. Germline V gives CDR1 DFQATT, CDR2 SNEGSKA (reference sequence). The CDR3 bases are TGCAGTGCTCCGGACAGTTATGGCTACACCTTC. Its protein is CSAPDSYGYTF.

The gene calls are TRBV28 and TRBJ1-1; unclear D gene. V was cut by 3 bases and J by 4 bases, with 12 bases left in between. The CDR3 sequence is 14 residues long. Per the germline V gene, CDR1 is MDHEN and CDR2 is SYDVKM. As DNA, the CDR3 is TGTGCCAGCAGTTTTTACGGTGGGAGCACTGAAGCTTTCTTT. It yields the protein CASSFYGGSTEAFF. Complete variable domain (other parts from reference TRBV28 and TRBJ1-1): DVKVTQSSRYLVKRTGEKVFLECVQDMDHENMFWYRQDPGLGLRLIYFSYDVKMKEKGDIPEGYSVSREKKERFSLILESASTNQTSMYLCASSFYGGSTEAFFGQGTRLTVV.

The chain uses TRBV6-2 or TRBV6-3 and TRBJ1-2; D ambiguous. The V end was cut by 2 bases, the J end by 2 bases, with 6 bases between. Germline CDR1 is MNHEY and CDR2 is SVGEGT. This CDR3 is 13 amino acids long. The DNA for the CDR3 is TGTGCCAGCAGTTACAATCCGAACTATGGCTACACCTTC. Its translation: CASSYNPNYGYTF.

CDR3 nucleotide sequence: TGCAGCGTGGAGGGACTAGCGGCGGCCAATGAGCAGTTCTTC. It encodes CSVEGLAAANEQFF. The V gene is TRBV29-1, the J gene TRBJ2-1, with 11 positions matching TRBD2. Germline CDR1 is SQVTM and CDR2 is ANQGSEA. The CDR3 runs to 14 residues. Germline trimming cut 6 bases from V and 6 bases from J; bases unmatched to any gene: 7.

The chain links TRBV28 to TRBJ1-3; 8 bases match TRBD1. Germline V gene lookup returns CDR1 MDHEN and CDR2 SYDVKM. Germline trimming cut 2 bases from V and 0 bases from J; bases unmatched to any gene: 6. The CDR3 spans 17 residues. In DNA form, the CDR3 reads TGTGCCAGCAGTTTAACGGGACAGGCCCGCTCTGGAAACACCATATATTTT. It encodes CASSLTGQARSGNTIYF. Supplemented by reference TRBV28 and TRBJ1-3, the full variable domain reads DVKVTQSSRYLVKRTGEKVFLECVQDMDHENMFWYRQDPGLGLRLIYFSYDVKMKEKGDIPEGYSVSREKKERFSLILESASTNQTSMYLCASSLTGQARSGNTIYFGEGSWLTVV.

In this sample, this clone turned up once. For the CDR3, the DNA is TGTGCCAGCAGTATTCAGGGTGTCAATTCACCCCTCCACTTT. Translated: CASSIQGVNSPLHF. The rearrangement uses TRBV6-6 and TRBJ1-6, with TRBD1 as a possible D gene (5 bases). Trimming took off 5 bases at V and 7 bases at J, with 12 bases between the two ends. The germline V gene encodes CDR1 MNHNY and CDR2 SVGAGI (reference sequence). This CDR3 is 14 amino acids long.